This T cell receptor beta chain appears in the sequencing data of a study of identical twins. The study's findings and limits: An excess of low generation probability was shown by twin-shared out-of-frame alpha sequences.

This clonotype was observed many times. Its antigen is currently unknown. One entry per CDR3 protein, called by TCRdb with MiXCR from the 5' RACE reads. Found here are approximately 700,000 distinct CDR3 sequences, around a sixth of them singletons; the top ten hold around 14%. V gave up 4 bases and J gave up 0 bases, with 13 bases separating them. Per the germline V gene, CDR1 is SGHRS and CDR2 is YFSETQ. CDR3 length: 16 residues. This same sample was also taken into another study, of T cells expressing NK-cell markers. That source notes: Each of a handful of donors carried dominant NKG2C+ clonotypes accounting for about 1.0-7.5% of CD8+ T cells. Among four donors, these clonotypes also ranked first in the CD3+CD56-NKG2C+ fraction.

Sequencing was performed on PBMCs. This receptor was identified in a woman in her late teens or twenties in good health. V usage is TRBV5-1 and J usage is TRBJ1-4; no clear D gene. CDR3 residues: CASSPADGATNEKLFF. DNA for the CDR3: TGCGCCAGCAGCCCTGCAGATGGAGCAACTAATGAAAAACTGTTTTTT. The whole variable domain, filled in from reference TRBV5-1 and TRBJ1-4, reads KAGVTQTPRYLIKTRGQQVTLSCSPISGHRSVSWYQQTPGQGLQFLFEYFSETQRNKGNFPGRFSGRQFSNSRSEMNVSTLELGDSALYLCASSPADGATNEKLFFGSGTQLSVL.